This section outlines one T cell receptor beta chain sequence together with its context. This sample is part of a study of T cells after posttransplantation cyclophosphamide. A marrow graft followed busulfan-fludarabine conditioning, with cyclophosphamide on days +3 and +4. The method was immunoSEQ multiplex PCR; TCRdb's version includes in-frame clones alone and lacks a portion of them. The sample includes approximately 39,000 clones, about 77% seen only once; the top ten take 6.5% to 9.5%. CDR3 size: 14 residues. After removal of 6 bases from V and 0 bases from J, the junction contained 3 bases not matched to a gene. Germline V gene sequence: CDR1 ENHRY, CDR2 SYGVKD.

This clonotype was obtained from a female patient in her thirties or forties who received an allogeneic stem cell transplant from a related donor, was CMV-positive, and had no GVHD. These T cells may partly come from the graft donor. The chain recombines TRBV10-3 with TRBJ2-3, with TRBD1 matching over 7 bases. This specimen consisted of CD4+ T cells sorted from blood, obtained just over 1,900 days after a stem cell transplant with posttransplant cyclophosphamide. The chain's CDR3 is CAISPGQSTDTQYF. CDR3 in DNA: TGTGCCATCAGCCCGGGACAGAGCACAGATACGCAGTATTTT.